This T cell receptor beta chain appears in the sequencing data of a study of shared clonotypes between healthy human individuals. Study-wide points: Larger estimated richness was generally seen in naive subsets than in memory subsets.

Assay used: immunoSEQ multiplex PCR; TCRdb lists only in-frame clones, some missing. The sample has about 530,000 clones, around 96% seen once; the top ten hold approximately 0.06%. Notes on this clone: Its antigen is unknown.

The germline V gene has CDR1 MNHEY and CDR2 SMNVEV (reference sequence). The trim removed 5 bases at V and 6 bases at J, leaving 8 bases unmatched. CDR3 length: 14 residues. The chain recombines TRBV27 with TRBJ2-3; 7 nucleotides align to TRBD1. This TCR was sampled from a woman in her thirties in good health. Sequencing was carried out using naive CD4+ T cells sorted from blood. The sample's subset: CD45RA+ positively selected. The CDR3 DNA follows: TGTGCCAGCAGTCATACAGGGGTAGGTGATACGCAGTATTTT. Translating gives CASSHTGVGDTQYF.